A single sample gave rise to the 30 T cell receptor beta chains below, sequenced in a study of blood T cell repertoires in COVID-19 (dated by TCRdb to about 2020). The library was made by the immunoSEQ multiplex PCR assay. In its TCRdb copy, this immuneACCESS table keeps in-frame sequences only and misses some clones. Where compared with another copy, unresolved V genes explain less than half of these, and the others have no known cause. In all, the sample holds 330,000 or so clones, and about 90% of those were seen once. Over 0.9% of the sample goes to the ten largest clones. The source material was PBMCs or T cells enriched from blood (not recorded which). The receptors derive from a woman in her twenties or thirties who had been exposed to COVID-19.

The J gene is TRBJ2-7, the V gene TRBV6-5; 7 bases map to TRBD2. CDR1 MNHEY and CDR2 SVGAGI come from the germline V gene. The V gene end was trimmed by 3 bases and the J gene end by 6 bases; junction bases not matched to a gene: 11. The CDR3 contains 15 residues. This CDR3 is CASSYSGQWEGEQYF. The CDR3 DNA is TGTGCCAGCAGTTATTCCGGACAATGGGAGGGCGAGCAGTACTTC.

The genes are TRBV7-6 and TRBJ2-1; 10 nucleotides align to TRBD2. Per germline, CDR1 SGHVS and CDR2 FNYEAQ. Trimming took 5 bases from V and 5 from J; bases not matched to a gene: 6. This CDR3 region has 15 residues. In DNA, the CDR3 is TGTGCCAGCAGCCTCCCTAGCGGGAGCAACAATGAGCAGTTCTTC. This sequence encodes CASSLPSGSNNEQFF.

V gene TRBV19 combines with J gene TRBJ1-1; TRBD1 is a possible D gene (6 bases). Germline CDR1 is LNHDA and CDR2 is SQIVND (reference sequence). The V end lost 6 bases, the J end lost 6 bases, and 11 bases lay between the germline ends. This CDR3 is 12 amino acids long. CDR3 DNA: TGTGCCAGTAGACCACAGGGTTCTGAAGCTTTCTTT. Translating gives CASRPQGSEAFF. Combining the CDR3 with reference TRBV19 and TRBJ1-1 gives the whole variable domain DGGITQSPKYLFRKEGQNVTLSCEQNLNHDAMYWYRQDPGQGLRLIYYSQIVNDFQKGDIAEGYSVSREKKESFPLTVTSAQKNPTAFYLCASRPQGSEAFFGQGTRLTVV.

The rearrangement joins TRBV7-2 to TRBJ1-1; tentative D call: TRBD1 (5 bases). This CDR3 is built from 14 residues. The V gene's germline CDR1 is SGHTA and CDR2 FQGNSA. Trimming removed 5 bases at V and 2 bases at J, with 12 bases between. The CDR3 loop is CASSPRTGNTEAFF. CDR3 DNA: TGTGCCAGCAGCCCCCGAACAGGCAACACTGAAGCTTTCTTT.

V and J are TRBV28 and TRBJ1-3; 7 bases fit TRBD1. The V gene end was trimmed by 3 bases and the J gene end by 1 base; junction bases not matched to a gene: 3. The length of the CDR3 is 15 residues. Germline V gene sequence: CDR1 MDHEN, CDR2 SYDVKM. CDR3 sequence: CASSFDRASGNTIYF. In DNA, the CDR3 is TGTGCCAGCAGTTTCGACAGGGCGTCTGGAAACACCATATATTTT.

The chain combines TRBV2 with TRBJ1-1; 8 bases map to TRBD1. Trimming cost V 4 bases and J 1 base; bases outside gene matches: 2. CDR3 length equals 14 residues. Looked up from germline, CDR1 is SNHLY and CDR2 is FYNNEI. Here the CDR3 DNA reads TGTGCCAGCAGTGCACAGGGGGGGAACACTGAAGCTTTCTTT. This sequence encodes CASSAQGGNTEAFF.

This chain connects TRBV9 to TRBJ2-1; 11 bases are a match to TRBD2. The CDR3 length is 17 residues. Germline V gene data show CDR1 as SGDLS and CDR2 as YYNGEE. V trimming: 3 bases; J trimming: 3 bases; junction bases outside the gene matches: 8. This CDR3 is CASSGREGLADYNEQFF. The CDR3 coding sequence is TGTGCCAGCAGCGGAAGGGAGGGACTAGCGGACTACAATGAGCAGTTCTTC.

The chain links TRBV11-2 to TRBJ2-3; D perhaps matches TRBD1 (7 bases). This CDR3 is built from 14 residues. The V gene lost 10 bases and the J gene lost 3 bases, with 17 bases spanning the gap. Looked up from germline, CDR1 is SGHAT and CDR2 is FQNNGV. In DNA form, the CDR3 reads TGTGCCACCCGGGTGGCAGGGGGGACAGATACGCAGTATTTT. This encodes CATRVAGGTDTQYF.

Here the CDR3 reads CASSLLPGQPFNSYEQYF. As DNA, the CDR3 is TGTGCCAGCAGCTTACTACCCGGACAACCGTTTAACTCCTACGAGCAGTACTTC. V usage is TRBV7-8 and J usage is TRBJ2-7, with D perhaps TRBD1 (5 bases). CDR1 is SGHVS, CDR2 FQNEAQ, per germline. The CDR3 runs to 18 residues. The ends were cut back, 2 bases at V and 0 bases at J, with 20 bases in the middle. Supplemented by reference TRBV7-8 and TRBJ2-7, the full variable domain reads GAGVSQSPRYKVAKRGQDVALRCDPISGHVSLFWYQQALGQGPEFLTYFQNEAQLDKSGLPSDRFFAERPEGSVSTLKIQRTQQEDSAVYLCASSLLPGQPFNSYEQYFGPGTRLTVT.

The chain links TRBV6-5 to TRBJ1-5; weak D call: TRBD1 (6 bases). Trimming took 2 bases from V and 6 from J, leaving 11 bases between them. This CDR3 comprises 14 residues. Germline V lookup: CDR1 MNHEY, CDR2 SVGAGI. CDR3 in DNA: TGTGCCAGCAGTTACCGCGTCAGGGGTCAGCCCCAGCATTTT. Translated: CASSYRVRGQPQHF.

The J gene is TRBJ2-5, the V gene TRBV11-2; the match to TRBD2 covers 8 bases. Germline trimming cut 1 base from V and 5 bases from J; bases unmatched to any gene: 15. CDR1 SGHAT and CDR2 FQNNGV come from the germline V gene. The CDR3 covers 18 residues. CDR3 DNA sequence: TGTGCCAGCAGCTTAGCCCGGGGGGGGTTTATATCAGTGGAGACCCAGTACTTC. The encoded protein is CASSLARGGFISVETQYF.

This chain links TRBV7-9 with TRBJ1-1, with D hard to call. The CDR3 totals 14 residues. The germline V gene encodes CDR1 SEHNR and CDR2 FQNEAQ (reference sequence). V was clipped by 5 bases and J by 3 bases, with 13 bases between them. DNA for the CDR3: TGTGCCAGCAGCCCAAGAGACCGGGACACTGAAGCTTTCTTT. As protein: CASSPRDRDTEAFF.

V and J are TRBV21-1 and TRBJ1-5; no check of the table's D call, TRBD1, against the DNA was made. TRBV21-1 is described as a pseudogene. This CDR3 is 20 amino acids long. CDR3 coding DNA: TGTGCCAGCAGCAAAGCGCGACGGGGACAGGGCAGGGATAGCAATCAGCCCCAGCATTTT. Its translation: CASSKARRGQGRDSNQPQHF.

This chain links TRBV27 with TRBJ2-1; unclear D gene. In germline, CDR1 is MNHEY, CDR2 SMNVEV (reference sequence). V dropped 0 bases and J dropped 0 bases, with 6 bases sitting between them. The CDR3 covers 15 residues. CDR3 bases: TGTGCCAGCAGTTTATCTCTTAGCTCCTACAATGAGCAGTTCTTC. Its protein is CASSLSLSSYNEQFF.

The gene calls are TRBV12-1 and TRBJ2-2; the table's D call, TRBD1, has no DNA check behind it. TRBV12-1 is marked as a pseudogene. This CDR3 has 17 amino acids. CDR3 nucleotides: TGTGCCAGCAGCTTTGAGGGGGACAGGGGAGACACCGGGGAGCTGTTTTTT. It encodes CASSFEGDRGDTGELFF.

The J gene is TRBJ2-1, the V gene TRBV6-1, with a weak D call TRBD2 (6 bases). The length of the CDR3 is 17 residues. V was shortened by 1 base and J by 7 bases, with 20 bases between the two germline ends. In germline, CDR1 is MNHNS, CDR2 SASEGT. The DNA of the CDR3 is TGTGCCAGCAGTGAAGTAATTGGAGGGAGTCCTACGAATGAGCAGTTCTTC. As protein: CASSEVIGGSPTNEQFF.

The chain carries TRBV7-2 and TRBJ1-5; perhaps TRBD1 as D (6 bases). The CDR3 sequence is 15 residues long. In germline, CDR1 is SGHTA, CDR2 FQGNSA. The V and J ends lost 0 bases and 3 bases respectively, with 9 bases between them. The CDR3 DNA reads TGTGCCAGCAGCTTAGCGGGACAAAACAATCAGCCCCAGCATTTT. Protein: CASSLAGQNNQPQHF. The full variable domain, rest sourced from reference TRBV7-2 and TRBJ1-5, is GAGVSQSPSNKVTEKGKDVELRCDPISGHTALYWYRQSLGQGLEFLIYFQGNSAPDKSGLPSDRFSAERTGGSVSTLTIQRTQQEDSAVYLCASSLAGQNNQPQHFGDGTRLSIL.

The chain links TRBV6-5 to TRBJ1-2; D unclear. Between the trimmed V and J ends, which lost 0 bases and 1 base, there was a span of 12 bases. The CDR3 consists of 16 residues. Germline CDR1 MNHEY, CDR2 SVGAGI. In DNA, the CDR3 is TGTGCCAGCAGTTACTCCTTGCTCGGGGATAACTATGGCTACACCTTC. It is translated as CASSYSLLGDNYGYTF.

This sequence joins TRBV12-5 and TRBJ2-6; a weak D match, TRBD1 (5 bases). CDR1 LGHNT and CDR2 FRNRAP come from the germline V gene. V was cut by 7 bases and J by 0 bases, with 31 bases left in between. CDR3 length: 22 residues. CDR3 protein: CASALSAPTDTSQISGANVLTF. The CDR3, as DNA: TGTGCTAGTGCCCTCTCGGCCCCGACGGACACCTCTCAAATCTCTGGGGCCAACGTCCTGACTTTC.

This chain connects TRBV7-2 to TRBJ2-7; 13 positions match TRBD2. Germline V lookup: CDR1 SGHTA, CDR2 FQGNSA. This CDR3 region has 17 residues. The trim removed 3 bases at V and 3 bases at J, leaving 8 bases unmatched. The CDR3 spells CASSLGGTSGVGYEQYF. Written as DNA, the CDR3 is TGTGCCAGCAGCTTGGGGGGGACTAGCGGGGTCGGCTACGAGCAGTACTTC.

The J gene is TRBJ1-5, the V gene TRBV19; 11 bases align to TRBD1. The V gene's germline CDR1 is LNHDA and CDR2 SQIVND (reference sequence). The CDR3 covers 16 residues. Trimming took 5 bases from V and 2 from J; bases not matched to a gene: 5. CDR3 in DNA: TGTGCCAGTAGTCGACGGACAGGGGGCGGCAATCAGCCCCAGCATTTT. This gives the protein CASSRRTGGGNQPQHF.

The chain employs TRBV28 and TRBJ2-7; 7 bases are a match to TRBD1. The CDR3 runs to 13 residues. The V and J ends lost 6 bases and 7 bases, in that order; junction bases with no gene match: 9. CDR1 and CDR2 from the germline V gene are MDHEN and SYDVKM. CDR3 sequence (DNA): TGTGCCAGCAGACCGGGACAGCCTCGGGAGCAGTACTTC. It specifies CASRPGQPREQYF.

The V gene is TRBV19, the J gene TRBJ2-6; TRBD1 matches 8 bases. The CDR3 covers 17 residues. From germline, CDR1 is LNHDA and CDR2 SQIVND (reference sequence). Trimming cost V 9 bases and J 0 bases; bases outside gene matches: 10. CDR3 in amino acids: CASLGTGSSSGANVLTF. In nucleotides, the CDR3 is TGTGCCAGCCTGGGGACAGGTTCCAGCTCTGGGGCCAACGTCCTGACTTTC.

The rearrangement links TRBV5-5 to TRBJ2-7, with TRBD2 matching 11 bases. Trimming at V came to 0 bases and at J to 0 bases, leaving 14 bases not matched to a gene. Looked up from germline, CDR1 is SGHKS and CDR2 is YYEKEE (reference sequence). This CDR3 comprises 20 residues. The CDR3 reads CASSLAWLAGGGGHSYEQYF. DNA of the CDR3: TGTGCCAGCAGCTTGGCCTGGCTAGCGGGAGGAGGGGGCCACTCCTACGAGCAGTACTTC.

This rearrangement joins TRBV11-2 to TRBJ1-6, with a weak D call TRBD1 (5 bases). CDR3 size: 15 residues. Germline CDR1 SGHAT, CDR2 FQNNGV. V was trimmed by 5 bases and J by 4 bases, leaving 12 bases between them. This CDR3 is CASSSTGLYNSPLHF. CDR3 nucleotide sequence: TGTGCCAGCAGCAGCACAGGTCTTTATAATTCACCCCTCCACTTT.

CDR3 sequence reads: CASSPTSGSLSEQFF. The CDR3 DNA sequence: TGCGCCAGCAGCCCGACTAGCGGGAGCCTAAGTGAGCAGTTCTTC. This sequence joins TRBV5-1 and TRBJ2-1, with 12 bases matching TRBD2. Germline V gives CDR1 SGHRS, CDR2 YFSETQ. With 4 bases clipped from V and 9 bases from J, the junction kept 8 bases outside the gene matches. This CDR3 is built from 15 residues. Based on the CDR3 plus reference TRBV5-1 and TRBJ2-1, the full variable domain is KAGVTQTPRYLIKTRGQQVTLSCSPISGHRSVSWYQQTPGQGLQFLFEYFSETQRNKGNFPGRFSGRQFSNSRSEMNVSTLELGDSALYLCASSPTSGSLSEQFFGPGTRLTVL.

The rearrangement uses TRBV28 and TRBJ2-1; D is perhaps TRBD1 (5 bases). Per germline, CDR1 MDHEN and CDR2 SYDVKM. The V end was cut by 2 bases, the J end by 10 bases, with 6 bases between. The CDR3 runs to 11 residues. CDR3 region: CASSLRTEQFF. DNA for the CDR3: TGTGCCAGCAGTTTAAGGACAGAGCAGTTCTTC.

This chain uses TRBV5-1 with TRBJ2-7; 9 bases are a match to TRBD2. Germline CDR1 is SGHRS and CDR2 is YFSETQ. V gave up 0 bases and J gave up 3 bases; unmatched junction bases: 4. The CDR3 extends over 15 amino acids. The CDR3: CASSLGIAGDYEQYF. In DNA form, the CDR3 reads TGCGCCAGCAGCTTGGGCATAGCGGGAGACTACGAGCAGTACTTC.

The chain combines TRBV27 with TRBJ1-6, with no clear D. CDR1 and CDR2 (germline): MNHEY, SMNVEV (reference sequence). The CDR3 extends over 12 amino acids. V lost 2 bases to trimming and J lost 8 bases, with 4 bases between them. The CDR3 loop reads CASSLRYSPLHF. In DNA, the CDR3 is TGTGCCAGCAGTTTACGGTATTCACCCCTCCACTTT.

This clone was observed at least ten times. The CDR3 nucleotides read TGCGCCAGCAGTAGGGGCCTCACAGATACGCAGTATTTT. It is translated as CASSRGLTDTQYF. The chain has TRBV10-1 and TRBJ2-3; D perhaps matches TRBD1 (5 bases). Trimming pared 5 bases from V and 2 bases from J, leaving 8 bases between. This CDR3 region has 13 residues. From germline, CDR1 is WNHNN and CDR2 SYGVQD (reference sequence).